These 9 T cell receptor beta chains share one sample of origin, sequenced in a study of T cell responses to AZD1222 COVID-19 vaccine. TCRdb keeps only in-frame clones here, not all; method: immunoSEQ multiplex PCR. The sample has roughly 150,000 clones, 94% seen once. The sequencing used peripheral blood, collected 28 days after the second AZD1222 dose. These receptors originate from an adult who received the AZD1222 COVID-19 vaccine.

CDR3 region: CASSLSKNSNQPQHF. The DNA for the CDR3 is TGTGCCAGCAGTTTATCAAAGAATAGCAATCAGCCCCAGCATTTT. This sequence joins TRBV27 and TRBJ1-5; D gene uncertain. Germline-derived CDR1 and CDR2 are MNHEY and SMNVEV (reference sequence). Between the trimmed V and J ends, which lost 0 bases and 0 bases, there was a span of 6 bases. This CDR3 has 15 amino acids.

The V call is TRBV9, the J call TRBJ1-2, with D perhaps matching TRBD1 (6 bases). The CDR3 contains 15 residues. Trimming stripped 0 bases from V and 4 bases from J, with 13 bases between. Per germline, CDR1 SGDLS and CDR2 YYNGEE. The CDR3 region is CASSVGAGVSYGYTF. CDR3 in DNA: TGTGCCAGCAGCGTAGGGGCAGGGGTTAGCTATGGCTACACCTTC. The full variable domain, its missing parts supplied by reference TRBV9 and TRBJ1-2, is DSGVTQTPKHLITATGQRVTLRCSPRSGDLSVYWYQQSLDQGLQFLIQYYNGEERAKGNILERFSAQQFPDLHSELNLSSLELGDSALYFCASSVGAGVSYGYTFGSGTRLTVV.

This chain uses TRBV10-3 with TRBJ2-1, with no clear D. V lost 4 bases to trimming and J lost 7 bases, with 8 bases between them. The length of the CDR3 is 12 residues. Germline CDR1 reads ENHRY; CDR2 reads SYGVKD. CDR3 region: CAISVSSNEQFF. CDR3 nucleotides: TGTGCCATCAGTGTAAGCTCTAATGAGCAGTTCTTC.

CDR3 sequence reads: CASRSGGAYEQYF. CDR3 coding DNA: TGTGCCAGCAGGTCAGGGGGTGCCTACGAGCAGTACTTC. The genes are TRBV7-9 and TRBJ2-7, with 7 bases identical to TRBD1. The CDR3 sequence is 13 residues long. Trimming took 6 bases from V and 2 from J; bases not matched to a gene: 4. Germline values: CDR1 SEHNR, CDR2 FQNEAQ (reference sequence).

A single count supports this clone. The chain employs TRBV3-1 (or the pseudogene TRBV3-2) and TRBJ2-2, with 7 bases identical to TRBD2. V lost 1 base, J lost 5 bases, and 4 bases stayed unmatched. The length of the CDR3 is 15 residues. Germline V CDR1 and CDR2: LGHDT, YNNKEL (reference sequence). CDR3 DNA sequence: TGTGCCAGCAGCCAAGCCGGGACTAAGACCGGGGAGCTGTTTTTT. Amino acids: CASSQAGTKTGELFF.

This clone was recorded only once. The rearrangement uses TRBV27 and TRBJ2-2, with D unresolved. Trimming removed 6 bases from V and 5 bases from J, with 10 bases in between. CDR3 length: 13 residues. Germline V gene lookup returns CDR1 MNHEY and CDR2 SMNVEV (reference sequence). CDR3 sequence (DNA): TGTGCCAGCAGCGTAGAGAGGACCGGGGAGCTGTTTTTT. Translating it yields CASSVERTGELFF.

The chain couples TRBV2 to TRBJ1-1, with D perhaps TRBD1 (5 bases). Germline-derived CDR1 and CDR2 are SNHLY and FYNNEI. The CDR3 is 14 residues long. Trimming removed 7 bases from V and 0 bases from J, with 12 bases in between. The CDR3 region has the DNA TGTGCCAGCATGGAGGACACGATGAACACTGAAGCTTTCTTT. Protein product: CASMEDTMNTEAFF.

This chain's CDR3 is CASNDRRTNYGYTF. Here the CDR3 DNA reads TGTGCCAGCAATGACAGGAGGACAAACTATGGCTACACCTTC. The chain recombines TRBV19 with TRBJ1-2, with D perhaps TRBD1 (6 bases). This CDR3 comprises 14 residues. Germline CDR1 is LNHDA and CDR2 is SQIVND (reference sequence). Trimming removed 9 bases at V and 2 bases at J, with 16 bases between.

V gene TRBV29-1 combines with J gene TRBJ1-1; D unclear. V was pared by 5 bases and J by 1 base, with 11 bases between. CDR1 and CDR2 from the germline V gene are SQVTM and ANQGSEA. The length of the CDR3 is 13 residues. The CDR3 region has the DNA TGCAGCGTTTGGGCAGGTGGGAACACTGAAGCTTTCTTT. It is translated as CSVWAGGNTEAFF.